These 22 T cell receptor beta chains came from one sample sequenced in a study of blood T cell repertoires in COVID-19. TCRdb's copy holds only in-frame clones and misses some; the assay was immunoSEQ multiplex PCR. This table has more than 250,000 clones, 85% to 90% appearing once. Sequenced sample: PBMCs or T cells enriched from blood (not recorded which). These receptors came from a woman younger than 30 who had recovered from COVID-19.

The gene calls are TRBV30 and TRBJ2-3; D not certain. Between the trimmed V and J ends, which lost 3 bases and 0 bases, there was a span of 16 bases. The CDR3 contains 16 residues. Germline CDR1 is GTSNPN and CDR2 is SVGIG (reference sequence). The CDR3 DNA sequence: TGTGCCTGGAGCTTAGAGCAGGCCGAGAGCACAGATACGCAGTATTTT. Amino acids: CAWSLEQAESTDTQYF. The full variable domain, completed using reference TRBV30 and TRBJ2-3, is SQTIHQWPATLVQPVGSPLSLECTVEGTSNPNLYWYRQAAGRGLQLLFYSVGIGQISSEVPQNLSASRPQDRQFILSSKKLLLSDSGFYLCAWSLEQAESTDTQYFGPGTRLTVL.

This clone has just a few counts. This rearrangement joins TRBV7-3 to TRBJ1-2; 11 bases are shared with TRBD1. CDR1 SGHTA and CDR2 FQGTGA come from the germline V gene. There are 15 residues in the CDR3. V lost 2 bases and J lost 6; bases outside the gene matches: 5. The CDR3 sequence: CASSLSGTGGNGYTF. CDR3 bases: TGTGCCAGCAGCTTATCCGGGACAGGGGGGAATGGCTACACCTTC.

In its sample, this clone was seen a few times. The rearrangement joins TRBV30 to TRBJ2-7; the D gene is possibly TRBD2 (6 bases). Trimming removed 4 bases from V and 12 bases from J, with 16 bases in between. The CDR3 is 11 amino acids. Germline CDR1 and CDR2: GTSNPN and SVGIG (reference sequence). CDR3 residues: CAWNQAYGRYF. The CDR3 DNA follows: TGTGCCTGGAATCAAGCGTACGGGAGGTACTTC.

The chain employs TRBV28 and TRBJ1-1, with D possibly being TRBD1 (5 bases). This CDR3 region has 13 residues. Germline V lookup: CDR1 MDHEN, CDR2 SYDVKM. Trimming removed 7 bases at V and 4 bases at J, with 13 bases between. CDR3 protein: CASIQGGGTEAFF. The CDR3 DNA reads TGTGCCAGCATTCAGGGCGGTGGCACTGAAGCTTTCTTT.

The rearrangement links TRBV28 to TRBJ2-7, with 16 bases fitting TRBD2. CDR1 and CDR2 (germline): MDHEN, SYDVKM. CDR3 length: 17 amino acids. After removal of 4 bases from V and 2 bases from J, the junction contained 5 bases not matched to a gene. CDR3 amino acids: CASSSAGTSGRAYEQYF. In DNA form, the CDR3 reads TGTGCCAGCAGTTCGGCCGGGACTAGCGGGAGGGCCTACGAGCAGTACTTC.

This clone was seen a handful of times. This rearrangement joins TRBV7-8 to TRBJ1-6; D possibly corresponds to TRBD1 (6 bases). The CDR3 extends over 16 amino acids. Germline CDR1 reads SGHVS; CDR2 reads FQNEAQ. The V end was cut by 1 base, the J end by 6 bases, with 13 bases between. Here the CDR3 reads CASSLEGQSFNSPLHF. Here the CDR3 DNA reads TGTGCCAGCAGCTTAGAAGGACAGTCTTTTAATTCACCCCTCCACTTT.

This clone was picked up one time. The chain employs TRBV5-6 and TRBJ2-3; 9 bases line up with TRBD1. The CDR3 has 15 residues. Trimming took 4 bases from V and 4 from J; bases not matched to a gene: 7. Germline V lookup: CDR1 SGHDT, CDR2 YYEEEE. DNA for the CDR3: TGTGCCAGCAGCAACCGGGACAGGGCCCCAGATACGCAGTATTTT. It specifies CASSNRDRAPDTQYF.

V usage is TRBV13 and J usage is TRBJ2-2; 13 bases are shared with TRBD2. Germline V lookup: CDR1 PRHDT, CDR2 FYEKMQ (reference sequence). CDR3 length: 17 residues. Unmatched junction bases numbered 5, after V lost 3 bases and J lost 4 bases. The CDR3 is CASSFQLAGGATGELFF. In nucleotides, the CDR3 is TGTGCCAGCAGCTTCCAACTAGCGGGAGGGGCCACCGGGGAGCTGTTTTTT.

The rearrangement uses TRBV9 and TRBJ2-1; D may be TRBD2 (5 bases). The ends were cut back, 5 bases at V and 6 bases at J, with 9 bases in the middle. CDR1 and CDR2 (germline): SGDLS, YYNGEE. CDR3 length: 12 residues. The CDR3 DNA reads TGTGCCAGCAGTATGACTACCAATGAGCAGTTCTTC. Protein sequence: CASSMTTNEQFF.

V gene TRBV18 combines with J gene TRBJ2-2, with D hard to call. The CDR3 has 17 residues. Trimming took off 3 bases at V and 2 bases at J, with 16 bases between the two ends. Germline V gene lookup returns CDR1 KGHSH and CDR2 LQKENI. CDR3 sequence: CASSPRLGTLNTGELFF. The DNA of the CDR3 is TGTGCCAGCTCACCTAGATTGGGTACACTAAACACCGGGGAGCTGTTTTTT.

The J gene is TRBJ1-1, the V gene TRBV10-3, with TRBD1 matching over 10 bases. The CDR3 runs 14 residues. The ends lost 4 bases at V and 1 base at J; junction bases unmatched: 0. Germline-derived CDR1 and CDR2 are ENHRY and SYGVKD. CDR3 in DNA: TGTGCCATCAGTGGGACAGGGGGGAACACTGAAGCTTTCTTT. As protein: CAISGTGGNTEAFF.

V and J are TRBV5-6 and TRBJ2-5; 11 nucleotides line up with TRBD2. J gave up 5 bases and V 5 bases, and 8 bases lay outside the gene matches. The germline CDR1 and CDR2 sequences are SGHDT and YYEEEE. This CDR3 comprises 15 residues. CDR3 amino acids: CASSRLAGNMETQYF. In nucleotides, the CDR3 is TGTGCCAGCAGTCGACTAGCGGGGAATATGGAGACCCAGTACTTC.

This chain joins TRBV3-1 (or the pseudogene TRBV3-2) and TRBJ1-2; TRBD1 aligns across 8 bases. V lost 3 bases, J lost 5 bases, and 5 bases stayed unmatched. CDR1 and CDR2 from the germline V gene are LGHDT and YNNKEL (reference sequence). CDR3 length equals 14 residues. CDR3 DNA sequence: TGTGCCAGCAGCCAGGGACAGGAAACATATGGCTACACCTTC. As protein: CASSQGQETYGYTF.

The chain employs TRBV27 and TRBJ1-1; the match to TRBD1 covers 7 bases. The CDR3 contains 16 residues. Germline lookup yields CDR1 MNHEY and CDR2 SMNVEV (reference sequence). Trimming removed 5 bases from V and 5 bases from J; junction bases left unmatched: 14. The CDR3 DNA sequence: TGTGCCAGCAGTAATAGACAGGGTCTGGGGAGAACTGAAGCTTTCTTT. Amino acids: CASSNRQGLGRTEAFF.

This chain links TRBV11-2 with TRBJ1-2, with D hard to call. V dropped 5 bases and J dropped 1 base, with 23 bases sitting between them. Germline V gene lookup returns CDR1 SGHAT and CDR2 FQNNGV. The CDR3 contains 18 residues. In nucleotides, the CDR3 is TGTGCCAGCAGCCTCAGCTCGTTGGCGGGCAGAGGTAACTATGGCTACACCTTC. Translated: CASSLSSLAGRGNYGYTF.

This sequence joins TRBV28 and TRBJ2-1; 13 bases are a match to TRBD2. The CDR3 runs 18 residues. Per germline, CDR1 MDHEN and CDR2 SYDVKM. Unmatched junction bases numbered 22, after V lost 7 bases and J lost 13 bases. Written as DNA, the CDR3 is TGTGCCAGCACCCCCAGTTGGGGCCCCGGGACTAGCGGGACCCATCAGTTCTTC. This sequence encodes CASTPSWGPGTSGTHQFF.

The chain has TRBV3-1 (or the pseudogene TRBV3-2) and TRBJ1-3, with no clear D. Deletions cut 0 bases from V and 7 bases from J, with 4 bases between. The CDR3 loop spans 12 amino acids. The V gene's germline CDR1 is LGHDT and CDR2 YNNKEL (reference sequence). CDR3: CASSQDRNTIYF. In DNA form, the CDR3 reads TGTGCCAGCAGCCAAGATCGGAACACCATATATTTT.

This chain connects TRBV11-1 to TRBJ1-2, with 7 positions matching TRBD1. CDR3 length: 14 amino acids. V dropped 5 bases and J dropped 5; count of bases not matched to a gene: 8. Per germline, CDR1 SGHAT and CDR2 FQDESV (reference sequence). Here the CDR3 DNA reads TGTGCCAGCAGCCCTGGGACAGTGGGATATGGCTACACCTTC. Protein: CASSPGTVGYGYTF. The whole variable domain, remainder taken from reference TRBV11-1 and TRBJ1-2, is EAEVAQSPRYKITEKSQAVAFWCDPISGHATLYWYRQILGQGPELLVQFQDESVVDDSQLPKDRFSAERLKGVDSTLKIQPAELGDSAMYLCASSPGTVGYGYTFGSGTRLTVV.

The rearrangement joins TRBV19 to TRBJ2-3; TRBD1 matches 10 bases. Germline CDR1 reads LNHDA; CDR2 reads SQIVND (reference sequence). CDR3 length: 12 amino acids. V trimming: 11 bases; J trimming: 9 bases; junction bases outside the gene matches: 8. The CDR3 loop reads CAVKTGGRTQYF. CDR3 bases: TGTGCCGTCAAGACAGGGGGCCGGACGCAGTATTTT.

The V gene is TRBV7-8, the J gene TRBJ2-3, with TRBD2 matching 11 bases. With V trimmed by 4 bases and J by 2 bases, 5 bases remained unmatched. The CDR3 is 16 amino acids. Germline V gene sequence: CDR1 SGHVS, CDR2 FQNEAQ. The DNA for the CDR3 is TGTGCCAGCAGCTCCCCTAGCGGGGGGTCCACAGATACGCAGTATTTT. Translation: CASSSPSGGSTDTQYF.

The chain combines TRBV9 with TRBJ1-2; the match to TRBD1 covers 12 bases. Germline assignment: CDR1 SGDLS and CDR2 YYNGEE. The CDR3 consists of 18 residues. V lost 0 bases and J lost 8; bases outside the gene matches: 14. The CDR3 is CASSVAALGQGASYGYTF. The CDR3 region has the DNA TGTGCCAGCAGCGTAGCGGCCCTGGGACAGGGGGCTTCGTACGGCTACACCTTC.

The V call is TRBV3-1 (or the pseudogene TRBV3-2), the J call TRBJ1-2; 8 nucleotides align to TRBD1. The germline V gene has CDR1 LGHDT and CDR2 YNNKEL (reference sequence). The ends lost 2 bases at V and 6 bases at J; junction bases unmatched: 5. The CDR3 loop spans 14 amino acids. As DNA, the CDR3 is TGTGCCAGCAGCCAAACCACAGGGGGTAATGGCTACACCTTC. This codes for CASSQTTGGNGYTF.